Described below is a single T cell receptor beta chain sequence and its context. No antigen is known for it. The junction departs from germline at one end; a sequencing error may be responsible. The source material, roughly 18-30 mg of unsorted bulk tissue, was used to co-extract RNA and DNA. Each tumor sample had over 75% viable tumor cells. The data were taken from a study of tumor-infiltrating lymphocytes in primary liver carcinoma. Findings of the study overall: The overlap of tumor-adjacent and tumor-blood pairs was smaller than that of tumor region pairs. Tumor tissue displayed a significantly greater top-250-clone fraction than blood (p = 0.039).

cDNA specific to TCR beta was made from around 450 ng of total RNA, with a constant-region primer employed for priming. TCR beta libraries came from three nested multiplex PCR rounds using slightly modified ARM-PCR. Each of the first two PCR rounds ran approximately 10 cycles with TRBV1-TRBV30 forward and C-beta reverse primers. TCRdb fed the multiplex PCR reads into MiXCR, producing one record per CDR3 protein. The sample has roughly 200,000 distinct CDR3 sequences; just under 85% are singletons. The CDR3 runs to 14 residues. Per the germline V gene, CDR1 is MNHNS and CDR2 is SASEGT. The TCR was taken from a man aged 40-55 years with primary liver carcinoma and hepatitis B virus infection. Material for sequencing was tumor tissue from primary liver carcinoma. This rearrangement joins TRBV6-1 to TRBJ2-3, with 7 bases identical to TRBD2. CDR3 DNA: TGTGCCAACAGTGCCGGCGGGAGAGGGGATACGCAGTATTTT. As protein: CANSAGGRGDTQYF.